Here is one T cell receptor (beta chain) with its context. These data come from a study of identifying expanded T cells in peripheral blood. Here immunoSEQ multiplex PCR was the method, and the copy in TCRdb shows in-frame clones only, minus some. The table records around 120,000 clones, roughly 82% of them present only once. Per the germline V gene, CDR1 is KGHSH and CDR2 is LQKENI. CDR3 length: 13 amino acids. V lost 1 base and J lost 5, with 6 bases in between. The clonotype originates from a person aged 18 to 75 in good health. The sequencing input was blood. The chain carries TRBV18 and TRBJ1-5; weak D call: TRBD1 (5 bases). The CDR3, as DNA: TGTGCCAGCTCACCACGGGGGGATCAGCCCCAGCATTTT. This codes for CASSPRGDQPQHF. The variable domain in full, with the rest retrieved from reference TRBV18 and TRBJ1-5, is NAGVMQNPRHLVRRRGQEARLRCSPMKGHSHVYWYRQLPEEGLKFMVYLQKENIIDESGMPKERFSAEFPKEGPSILRIQQVVRGDSAAYFCASSPRGDQPQHFGDGTRLSIL.